This T cell receptor (beta chain) was sequenced in a study of OX40 agonist ivuxolimab in advanced cancers. At the level of the study: Of the participants, more than 35% had some prior anti-PD-1, anti-PD-L1 or anti-CTLA-4 therapy, which was allowed. Three patients got partial responses; one had hepatocellular carcinoma and two had cutaneous melanoma.

Only in-frame clones appear in the TCRdb table, and some are missing; sequencing was by immunoSEQ multiplex PCR. The data show fewer than 100,000 clones, around 88% seen once. Losses at the gene ends were 0 bases for V and 8 bases for J; bases not matched to a gene: 5. CDR1 is SGHRS, CDR2 YFSETQ, per germline. This CDR3 has 14 residues. It was autoimmune disease history or systemic immunosuppression that excluded patients. The specimen comprised CD4+ or CD8+ T cells sorted from blood, sampled in a trial of the OX40 agonist ivuxolimab. The TCR originated in an adult with an advanced solid tumor such as melanoma, head and neck, liver or kidney cancer. V and J are TRBV5-1 and TRBJ2-1; 7 bases map to TRBD1. This CDR3 reads CASSLAKGADEQFF. As DNA, the CDR3 is TGCGCCAGCAGCTTGGCGAAGGGGGCGGATGAGCAGTTCTTC.